The present T cell receptor beta chain was sequenced within a study of blood T cell dynamics during melanoma immunotherapy. The time point: week 3, after first cycle of checkpoint inhibitor. Assay used: immunoSEQ multiplex PCR; TCRdb lists only in-frame clones, some missing. The sample has around 13,000 clones; 91% are singletons. Deletions cut 7 bases from V and 3 bases from J, with 15 bases between. The CDR3 length is 14 residues. Germline assignment: CDR1 LNHDA and CDR2 SQIVND (reference sequence). The clonotype originates from a human donor with melanoma. The sample here was effector memory CD8+ T cells from blood, taken from a patient treated with checkpoint blockade. The rearrangement joins TRBV19 to TRBJ1-1, with D uncertain. The CDR3 nucleotides are TGTGCCAGTACCTGGGGTCCTGGGGACACTGAAGCTTTCTTT. Translated: CASTWGPGDTEAFF.